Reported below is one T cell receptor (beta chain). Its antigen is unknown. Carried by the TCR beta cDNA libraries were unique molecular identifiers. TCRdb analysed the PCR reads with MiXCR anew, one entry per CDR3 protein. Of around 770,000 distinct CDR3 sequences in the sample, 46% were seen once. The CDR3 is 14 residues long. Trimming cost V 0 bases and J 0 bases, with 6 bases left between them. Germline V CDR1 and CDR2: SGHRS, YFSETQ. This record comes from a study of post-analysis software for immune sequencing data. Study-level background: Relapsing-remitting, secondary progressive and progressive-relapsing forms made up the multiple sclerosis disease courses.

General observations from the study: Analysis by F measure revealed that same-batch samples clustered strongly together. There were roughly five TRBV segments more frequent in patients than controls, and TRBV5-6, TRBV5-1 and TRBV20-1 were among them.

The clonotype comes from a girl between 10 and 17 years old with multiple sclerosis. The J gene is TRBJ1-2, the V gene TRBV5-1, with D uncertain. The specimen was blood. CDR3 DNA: TGCGCCAGCAGCTTGGGCGCTCCTAACTATGGCTACACCTTC. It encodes CASSLGAPNYGYTF.